Listed below are T cell receptor beta chains from one sample, sequenced in a study of cytomegalovirus exposure and HLA in healthy donors. The table came from immunoSEQ multiplex PCR; TCRdb's copy has only in-frame clones and leaves some out. The repertoire holds roughly 250,000 clones, with roughly 89% as singletons. What was sequenced was PBMCs. The receptors stem from a young woman in good health and CMV-seronegative. Both conserved end residues are part of each CDR3. A D gene is named only where the DNA matches it firmly. Not every row has a clone size; where given, it reads once, few, many or a size class.

D	size	J	V	CDR3	DNA
-	-	TRBJ1-5	TRBV30	CAWSHRGNQPQHF	TGTGCCTGGAGTCACAGGGGCAATCAGCCCCAGCATTTT
-	-	TRBJ2-7	TRBV29-1	CSVALPSSYEQYF	TGCAGCGTTGCACTGCCGAGCTCCTACGAGCAGTACTTC
TRBD2	-	TRBJ2-1	TRBV4-3	CASSQVGGGPQHNEQFF	TGCGCCAGCAGCCAAGTTGGCGGGGGGCCTCAGCACAATGAGCAGTTCTTC
-	-	TRBJ1-4	TRBV6-6	CASNTGWASEKLFF	TGTGCCAGCAATACAGGGTGGGCTAGTGAAAAACTGTTTTTT
TRBD1	-	TRBJ1-2	TRBV28	CASSRTGTGRNYGYTF	TGTGCCAGCAGTCGGACCGGGACAGGGAGAAACTATGGCTACACCTTC
-	once	TRBJ2-5	TRBV18	CASSPPTGETQYF	TGTGCCAGCTCACCACCCACGGGAGAGACCCAGTACTTC
TRBD1	-	TRBJ1-6	TRBV2	CASSEARTYRQGAFRSPLHF	TGTGCCAGCAGTGAAGCCCGAACCTACCGACAGGGGGCCTTTCGGTCACCCCTCCACTTT
TRBD2	-	TRBJ2-1	TRBV15	CATSSEAGGYNEQFF	TGTGCCACCAGCAGCGAGGCGGGGGGGTACAATGAGCAGTTCTTC
-	-	TRBJ1-4	TRBV27	CASSSPRSEKLFF	TGTGCCAGCAGTTCTCCGAGGAGCGAAAAACTGTTTTTT
-	-	TRBJ1-1	TRBV7-8	CASSTDSFATEAFF	TGTGCCAGCAGTACCGACAGTTTTGCAACTGAAGCTTTCTTT
TRBD1	once	TRBJ2-2	TRBV9	CASSAAGGTDTGELFF	TGTGCCAGCAGCGCGGCAGGGGGCACTGACACCGGGGAGCTGTTTTTT
-	-	TRBJ1-2	TRBV5-4	CASSLGNYGYTF	TGTGCCAGCAGCCTAGGAAACTATGGCTACACCTTC
-	-	TRBJ1-4	TRBV19	CASTFSRGPTNEKLFF	TGTGCCAGTACCTTTTCCAGGGGACCAACTAATGAAAAACTGTTTTTT
-	-	TRBJ1-1	TRBV6-5	CASSGTKNTEAFF	TGTGCCAGCAGTGGGACAAAGAACACTGAAGCTTTCTTT
-	-	TRBJ1-3	TRBV7-9	CASSLKTGSSSGNTIYF	TGTGCCAGCAGTCTTAAGACAGGCTCATCCTCTGGAAACACCATATATTTT
-	-	TRBJ1-1	TRBV7-8	CASSLTGNTEAFF	TGTGCCAGCAGTTTAACAGGGAACACTGAAGCTTTCTTT
-	once	TRBJ1-3	TRBV6-5	CASSYQGGNTIYF	TGTGCCAGCAGTTACCAGGGTGGGAACACCATATATTTT
-	-	TRBJ2-2	TRBV11-2	CASSLSVETGELFF	TGTGCCAGCAGCTTAAGTGTGGAGACCGGGGAGCTGTTTTTT
TRBD1	-	TRBJ2-5	TRBV19	CASSAGQGQETQYF	TGTGCCAGTAGTGCCGGACAGGGACAAGAGACCCAGTACTTC
-	few	TRBJ1-2	TRBV9	CASSVDRDYGYTF	TGTGCCAGCAGCGTAGACCGGGACTATGGCTACACCTTC
TRBD1	-	TRBJ2-2	TRBV7-9	CASSSRTGVNTGELFF	TGTGCCAGCAGCTCCCGGACAGGGGTCAACACCGGGGAGCTGTTTTTT
TRBD1	-	TRBJ1-3	TRBV9	CASSVVGGFSGNTIYF	TGTGCCAGCAGCGTAGTAGGGGGCTTTTCTGGAAACACCATATATTTT
TRBD1	-	TRBJ1-3	TRBV6-5	CASSPTGNGNTIYF	TGTGCCAGCAGCCCGACAGGGAACGGAAACACCATATATTTT
TRBD2	-	TRBJ2-3	TRBV19	CASSIGLAGVMNF	TGTGCCAGTAGTATAGGACTAGCGGGGGTTATGAATTTT
-	-	TRBJ1-5	TRBV5-8	CASRPVGAGHGPQHF	TGTGCCAGCAGGCCAGTGGGGGCAGGCCATGGGCCCCAGCATTTT
-	-	TRBJ1-6	TRBV2	CASKDVAGYNSPLHF	TGTGCCAGCAAAGATGTGGCAGGTTATAATTCACCCCTCCACTTT
TRBD1	-	TRBJ1-1	TRBV19	CASSKAGTGGTEAFF	TGTGCCAGTAGTAAGGCCGGGACAGGGGGCACTGAAGCTTTCTTT
-	-	TRBJ1-2	TRBV29-1	CSVGTNYGYTF	TGCAGCGTTGGTACTAACTATGGCTACACCTTC
TRBD1	-	TRBJ2-7	TRBV9	CASSVGQAASYEQYF	TGTGCCAGCAGTGTTGGACAGGCAGCCTCCTACGAGCAGTACTTC
-	-	TRBJ2-5	TRBV28	CASSLSETQYF	TGTGCCAGCAGTTTAAGCGAGACCCAGTACTTC
-	-	TRBJ2-7	TRBV19	CASSTGTEQYF	TGTGCCAGTAGCACTGGGACAGAGCAGTACTTC
TRBD2	-	TRBJ2-2	TRBV4-1	CASSQTILAGTGELFF	TGCGCCAGCAGCCAAACGATCCTAGCGGGCACCGGGGAGCTGTTTTTT
TRBD2	-	TRBJ2-1	TRBV6-4	CASSELAGGPYNEQFF	TGTGCCAGCAGTGAGTTAGCGGGGGGGCCCTACAATGAGCAGTTCTTC
TRBD2	-	TRBJ2-5	TRBV5-1	CASSLVAGAEETQYF	TGCGCCAGCAGCTTGGTAGCGGGGGCTGAGGAGACCCAGTACTTC
-	-	TRBJ1-5	TRBV18	CASSQLGTPADDQPQHF	TGTGCCAGCTCGCAACTAGGGACACCTGCTGACGATCAGCCCCAGCATTTT
TRBD1	-	TRBJ2-3	TRBV7-6	CASSFQGASGTDTQYF	TGTGCCAGCAGCTTCCAGGGGGCCAGTGGCACAGATACGCAGTATTTT
-	-	TRBJ1-5	TRBV2	CASSEGQVNQPQHF	TGTGCCAGCAGTGAAGGGCAGGTCAATCAGCCCCAGCATTTT
-	-	TRBJ1-1	TRBV28	CASRRGTEAFF	TGTGCCAGCAGACGCGGCACTGAAGCTTTCTTT
-	once	TRBJ1-2	TRBV28	CASRTTGMDYGYTF	TGTGCCAGCAGAACAACAGGGATGGACTATGGCTACACCTTC
TRBD2	-	TRBJ2-6	TRBV4-1	CASSRTSGGLSGANVLTF	TGCGCCAGCAGCCGAACTAGCGGGGGGCTCTCTGGGGCCAACGTCCTGACTTTC
-	-	TRBJ1-1	TRBV5-6	CASSFLRTAGNTEAFF	TGTGCCAGCAGCTTTCTCCGGACAGCAGGGAACACTGAAGCTTTCTTT
TRBD1	-	TRBJ1-6	TRBV5-1	CASSSDRGYNSPLHF	TGCGCCAGCAGCTCGGACAGGGGATATAATTCACCCCTCCACTTT
-	-	TRBJ1-1	TRBV10-3	CAIRAENTEAFF	TGTGCCATCAGGGCAGAGAACACTGAAGCTTTCTTT
TRBD2	-	TRBJ2-3	TRBV5-6	CASSLNGAGADTQYF	TGTGCCAGCAGTTTGAACGGGGCGGGGGCAGATACGCAGTATTTT
TRBD2	-	TRBJ2-7	TRBV4-1	CASSQETQLAGVNYEQYF	TGCGCCAGCAGCCAAGAAACTCAACTAGCGGGGGTAAACTACGAGCAGTACTTC
TRBD2	-	TRBJ2-1	TRBV7-6	CASSFGGGVGYEQFF	TGTGCCAGCAGCTTCGGCGGGGGGGTCGGGTATGAGCAGTTCTTC